These 29 T cell receptor beta chains came from one sample sequenced in a study of blood T cell repertoires in COVID-19. The repertoire was sequenced with immunoSEQ multiplex PCR; TCRdb's copy has only in-frame clones and lacks some. The table lists 200,000 to 250,000 clones, 80% to 90% of them singletons. Input material: PBMCs or T cells enriched from blood (not recorded which). All receptors come from a woman in her forties or fifties with acute COVID-19.

In its sample, this clone was seen a few times. V and J are TRBV29-1 and TRBJ2-6; tentatively, D is TRBD2 (5 bases). Trimming left V 0 bases short and J 3 bases short, with 12 bases between. The CDR3 totals 16 residues. The V gene's germline CDR1 is SQVTM and CDR2 ANQGSEA. The CDR3 region is CSVEEGGGYGANVLTF. CDR3 nucleotide sequence: TGCAGCGTTGAAGAAGGAGGAGGTTATGGGGCCAACGTCCTGACTTTC. The complete variable domain, with remaining parts taken from reference TRBV29-1 and TRBJ2-6, reads SAVISQKPSRDICQRGTSLTIQCQVDSQVTMMFWYRQQPGQSLTLIATANQGSEATYESGFVIDKFPISRPNLTFSTLTVSNMSPEDSSIYLCSVEEGGGYGANVLTFGAGSRLTVL.

In this sample, this clone turned up a few times. The rearrangement links TRBV7-9 to TRBJ2-7, with D uncertain. CDR1 and CDR2 from the germline V gene are SEHNR and FQNEAQ (reference sequence). The ends were cut back, 5 bases at V and 0 bases at J, with 14 bases in the middle. The CDR3 has 15 residues. In DNA form, the CDR3 reads TGTGCCAGCAGCCCGGGTGCACCCAGCTCCTACGAGCAGTACTTC. Amino acids: CASSPGAPSSYEQYF.

The chain links TRBV7-2 to TRBJ2-3, with 9 bases aligning to TRBD2. The CDR3 has 16 amino acids. Losses at the gene ends were 3 bases for V and 1 base for J; bases not matched to a gene: 5. Germline assignment: CDR1 SGHTA and CDR2 FQGNSA. The CDR3 loop is CASSLGGRAGTDTQYF. Written as DNA, the CDR3 is TGTGCCAGCAGCTTGGGCGGGAGGGCAGGCACAGATACGCAGTATTTT.

The chain has TRBV30 and TRBJ1-5, with D unresolved. The V and J ends lost 5 bases and 2 bases respectively, with 10 bases between them. The CDR3 spans 13 residues. The germline CDR1 and CDR2 sequences are GTSNPN and SVGIG (reference sequence). Here the CDR3 DNA reads TGTGCCTGGGGGAGAGATGGCAATCAGCCCCAGCATTTT. Its translation: CAWGRDGNQPQHF.

This clone was recorded only once. V and J are TRBV7-2 and TRBJ2-1; D not certain. The CDR3 consists of 17 residues. CDR1 is SGHTA, CDR2 FQGNSA, per germline. V was shortened by 5 bases and J by 0 bases, with 17 bases between the two germline ends. In DNA, the CDR3 is TGTGCCAGCAGCCTAAACTCCTTATATAGCTCCTACAATGAGCAGTTCTTC. Translating gives CASSLNSLYSSYNEQFF.

The chain has TRBV6-5 and TRBJ2-3; 7 positions agree with TRBD2. Trimming at V came to 6 bases and at J to 4 bases, leaving 10 bases not matched to a gene. Germline V gene sequence: CDR1 MNHEY, CDR2 SVGAGI. The CDR3 spans 15 residues. CDR3 protein: CASSLRASGSDTQYF. The CDR3 DNA reads as TGTGCCAGCAGCCTACGAGCTAGCGGTTCAGATACGCAGTATTTT.

The gene calls are TRBV19 and TRBJ2-7, with 10 nucleotides matching TRBD1. The CDR3 covers 15 residues. CDR1 is LNHDA and CDR2 is SQIVND in the germline V gene (reference sequence). Trimming removed 5 bases from V and 1 base from J; junction bases left unmatched: 5. CDR3 loop: CASSPGQGPSYEQYF. CDR3 in DNA: TGTGCCAGTAGTCCGGGACAGGGGCCGTCCTACGAGCAGTACTTC.

This chain connects TRBV28 to TRBJ1-3, with 7 bases that match TRBD1. V lost 5 bases to trimming and J lost 2 bases; unmatched junction nucleotides: 6. The V gene's germline CDR1 is MDHEN and CDR2 SYDVKM. The CDR3 is 15 residues long. In nucleotides, the CDR3 is TGTGCCAGCAGTCGACAGGGTCAACCTGGAAACACCATATATTTT. As protein: CASSRQGQPGNTIYF.

The chain links TRBV28 to TRBJ2-1; 11 bases align to TRBD2. Germline lookup yields CDR1 MDHEN and CDR2 SYDVKM. The J segment lost 1 base and the V segment lost 2 bases, leaving 10 bases of the junction unmatched. The CDR3 sequence is 19 residues long. The CDR3 spells CASSLTGLAVSGSYNEQFF. The CDR3 coding sequence is TGTGCCAGCAGTTTAACGGGACTAGCGGTTAGTGGGTCCTACAATGAGCAGTTCTTC.

This clone appeared a few times. The CDR3 protein is CASSVIQGAAYGYTF. CDR3 in DNA: TGTGCCAGCAGTGTCATACAGGGGGCGGCGTATGGCTACACCTTC. This chain joins TRBV2 and TRBJ1-2; 9 bases align to TRBD1. Losses at the gene ends were 4 bases for V and 5 bases for J; bases not matched to a gene: 8. The CDR3 spans 15 residues. Germline CDR1 is SNHLY and CDR2 is FYNNEI.

The chain employs TRBV5-6 and TRBJ1-2; tentative D call: TRBD1 (6 bases). Per the germline V gene, CDR1 is SGHDT and CDR2 is YYEEEE. V was shortened by 6 bases and J by 0 bases, with 15 bases between the two germline ends. The CDR3 consists of 15 residues. CDR3: CASKGTPSANYGYTF. CDR3 in DNA: TGTGCCAGCAAAGGGACACCCTCCGCTAACTATGGCTACACCTTC.

The V call is TRBV5-5, the J call TRBJ2-2; 11 nucleotides match TRBD1. Germline V CDR1 and CDR2: SGHKS, YYEKEE (reference sequence). V was clipped by 4 bases and J by 0 bases; unmatched bases: 5. This CDR3 contains 17 residues. The CDR3 spells CASSEPGQGANTGELFF. The CDR3 bases are TGTGCCAGCAGCGAACCGGGACAGGGGGCGAACACCGGGGAGCTGTTTTTT.

The chain couples TRBV5-1 to TRBJ2-7; 9 nucleotides match TRBD1. Germline V gene data show CDR1 as SGHRS and CDR2 as YFSETQ. J was trimmed by 6 bases and V by 3 bases; bases with no gene match: 4. The CDR3 covers 13 residues. CDR3 sequence (DNA): TGCGCCAGCAGCTCGGGACAGGGCGGCGAGCAGTACTTC. It encodes CASSSGQGGEQYF.

This clone came up once. The chain carries TRBV18 and TRBJ2-4; 8 bases align to TRBD1. The trim removed 4 bases at V and 3 bases at J, leaving 5 bases unmatched. The CDR3 has 15 amino acids. From germline, CDR1 is KGHSH and CDR2 LQKENI. CDR3 nucleotide sequence: TGTGCCAGCTCACAGGGACAGGTTGTCAAAAACATTCAGTACTTC. Translating it yields CASSQGQVVKNIQYF.

V is TRBV4-2 and J is TRBJ1-1; D is undetermined. In germline, CDR1 is LGHNA, CDR2 YNFKEQ. The V end was cut by 1 base, the J end by 1 base, with 10 bases between. CDR3 length: 15 residues. The CDR3 bases are TGTGCCAGCAGCCAAGCGAAGGGAGGGAACACTGAAGCTTTCTTT. It codes for CASSQAKGGNTEAFF.

The rearrangement joins TRBV14 to TRBJ1-2; a weak D match, TRBD1 (6 bases). There are 14 residues in the CDR3. V was shortened by 4 bases and J by 8 bases, with 17 bases between the two germline ends. From germline, CDR1 is SGHDN and CDR2 FVKESK. CDR3 in amino acids: CASSPNNRVGGYTF. The CDR3 region has the DNA TGTGCCAGCAGCCCCAACAACAGGGTCGGAGGCTACACCTTC.

The chain has TRBV3-1 (or the pseudogene TRBV3-2) and TRBJ2-3; weak D call: TRBD2 (6 bases). The germline CDR1 and CDR2 sequences are LGHDT and YNNKEL (reference sequence). The CDR3 length is 15 residues. Trimming stripped 3 bases from V and 2 bases from J, with 12 bases between. Written as DNA, the CDR3 is TGTGCCAGCAGCCAGTCTAGCGCCAACACAGATACGCAGTATTTT. Translation gives CASSQSSANTDTQYF.

This sequence joins TRBV18 and TRBJ2-1; 8 nucleotides align to TRBD1. Germline V gene sequence: CDR1 KGHSH, CDR2 LQKENI. This CDR3 spans 15 amino acids. J was trimmed by 4 bases and V by 2 bases; bases with no gene match: 4. CDR3 amino acids: CASSPSTGVYNEQFF. Here the CDR3 DNA reads TGTGCCAGCTCACCATCGACAGGGGTATACAATGAGCAGTTCTTC.

This clone was picked up one time. This chain joins TRBV9 and TRBJ2-1; TRBD2 matches 13 bases. The V and J ends lost 5 bases and 5 bases, in that order; junction bases with no gene match: 4. The CDR3 is made up of 15 amino acids. Germline CDR1 and CDR2: SGDLS and YYNGEE. The CDR3 spells CASSHGTSGDNEQFF. In nucleotides, the CDR3 is TGTGCCAGCAGTCACGGGACTAGCGGGGACAATGAGCAGTTCTTC. Full variable domain (remainder filled in from reference TRBV9 and TRBJ2-1): DSGVTQTPKHLITATGQRVTLRCSPRSGDLSVYWYQQSLDQGLQFLIQYYNGEERAKGNILERFSAQQFPDLHSELNLSSLELGDSALYFCASSHGTSGDNEQFFGPGTRLTVL.

The chain has TRBV5-6 and TRBJ2-7; 11 nucleotides align to TRBD2. V shed 2 bases, J shed 3 bases, and the junction held 7 bases outside the gene matches. CDR1 and CDR2 from the germline V gene are SGHDT and YYEEEE. The CDR3 loop spans 16 amino acids. The CDR3 loop is CASSFQTSGIHYEQYF. DNA for the CDR3: TGTGCCAGCAGCTTCCAGACTAGCGGGATTCACTACGAGCAGTACTTC.

CDR3 sequence: CAWTGGAVNTGELFF. The CDR3 DNA reads as TGTGCCTGGACAGGGGGCGCGGTCAACACCGGGGAGCTGTTTTTT. The rearrangement uses TRBV30 and TRBJ2-2; TRBD1 matches at 8 bases. Trimming took 4 bases from V and 2 from J; bases not matched to a gene: 6. Germline-derived CDR1 and CDR2 are GTSNPN and SVGIG (reference sequence). The CDR3 has 15 amino acids. Using reference TRBV30 and TRBJ2-2 for the parts outside the CDR3, the full variable domain is SQTIHQWPATLVQPVGSPLSLECTVEGTSNPNLYWYRQAAGRGLQLLFYSVGIGQISSEVPQNLSASRPQDRQFILSSKKLLLSDSGFYLCAWTGGAVNTGELFFGEGSRLTVL.

This clone was found a few times. The same CDR3 also results from other DNA sequences found in this sample. This sequence joins TRBV5-1 and TRBJ1-1, with 10 bases matching TRBD1. Germline CDR1 SGHRS, CDR2 YFSETQ. J lost 4 bases, V lost 5 bases, and 5 bases had no gene match. This CDR3 spans 14 amino acids. The CDR3 reads CASRRQGAITEAFF. CDR3 sequence (DNA): TGCGCCAGCAGGCGACAGGGGGCGATCACTGAAGCTTTCTTT.

V usage is TRBV24-1 and J usage is TRBJ1-3; 10 bases agree with TRBD1. Unmatched junction bases numbered 2, after V lost 3 bases and J lost 4 bases. This CDR3 contains 15 residues. Germline V gene sequence: CDR1 KGHDR, CDR2 SFDVKD. The CDR3 protein is CATSDGTGVGNTIYF. The CDR3 region has the DNA TGTGCCACCAGTGATGGGACAGGGGTAGGAAACACCATATATTTT.

V usage is TRBV6-1 and J usage is TRBJ1-1; D not resolved. The germline V and J ends were trimmed by 3 bases and 4 bases, with 9 bases remaining between them. Germline V gene lookup returns CDR1 MNHNS and CDR2 SASEGT. The CDR3 runs 13 residues. The CDR3 bases are TGTGCCAGCAGTGAGGAGAGAGGCACTGAAGCTTTCTTT. Residues: CASSEERGTEAFF.

V is TRBV27 and J is TRBJ2-1, with D tentatively TRBD2 (5 bases). V lost 7 bases, J lost 3 bases, and 19 bases lay in between. CDR1 and CDR2 (germline): MNHEY, SMNVEV (reference sequence). This CDR3 has 16 residues. CDR3 protein: CASTATAEPVYNEQFF. The DNA for the CDR3 is TGTGCCAGCACCGCTACAGCGGAACCCGTCTACAATGAGCAGTTCTTC.

CDR3 nucleotide sequence: TGTGCCTGGAGCGTTGGACAGAATAGTAATTCACCCCTCCACTTT. Its protein product is CAWSVGQNSNSPLHF. This rearrangement joins TRBV30 to TRBJ1-6, with D perhaps matching TRBD1 (6 bases). The germline gives CDR1 GTSNPN, CDR2 SVGIG (reference sequence). The CDR3 is 15 residues long. Between the trimmed V and J ends, which lost 3 bases and 6 bases, there was a span of 15 bases. Full variable domain (missing parts from reference TRBV30 and TRBJ1-6): SQTIHQWPATLVQPVGSPLSLECTVEGTSNPNLYWYRQAAGRGLQLLFYSVGIGQISSEVPQNLSASRPQDRQFILSSKKLLLSDSGFYLCAWSVGQNSNSPLHFGNGTRLTVT.

V usage is TRBV9 and J usage is TRBJ2-5; 10 bases align to TRBD2. The CDR3 extends over 17 amino acids. V dropped 0 bases and J dropped 5; count of bases not matched to a gene: 10. Germline assignment: CDR1 SGDLS and CDR2 YYNGEE. The chain's CDR3 is CASSVAASGRGLETQYF. The CDR3 nucleotides read TGTGCCAGCAGCGTAGCGGCTAGCGGGAGAGGATTGGAGACCCAGTACTTC.

This sequence joins TRBV7-8 and TRBJ2-2, with 9 bases aligning to TRBD2. Germline CDR1 reads SGHVS; CDR2 reads FQNEAQ. The CDR3 loop spans 16 amino acids. Unmatched junction bases numbered 7, after V lost 1 base and J lost 7 bases. CDR3 region: CASSLGWAGGDGELFF. The CDR3 coding sequence is TGTGCCAGCAGCTTAGGATGGGCGGGAGGGGACGGGGAGCTGTTTTTT.

The chain employs TRBV19 and TRBJ2-7, with 10 nucleotides matching TRBD1. The germline gives CDR1 LNHDA, CDR2 SQIVND (reference sequence). The CDR3 is 13 residues long. Unmatched junction bases numbered 4, after V lost 8 bases and J lost 3 bases. The CDR3 spells CASHRTGGYEQYF. The CDR3 DNA is TGTGCCAGTCATAGGACAGGGGGCTACGAGCAGTACTTC.